One and the same sample provided the 3 T cell receptor beta chains below, sequenced in a study of blood T cell repertoires in COVID-19. Repertoires were generated with immunoSEQ multiplex PCR, while TCRdb's copy carries only in-frame clones and drops some. The sample has around 300,000 clones, roughly nine tenths seen once. Material: PBMCs or T cells enriched from blood (not recorded which). These receptors all stem from a woman in her thirties who had recovered from COVID-19.

The V gene is TRBV29-1, the J gene TRBJ1-2, with 8 bases matching TRBD1. This CDR3 has 17 residues. Germline values: CDR1 SQVTM, CDR2 ANQGSEA. The V and J ends lost 2 bases and 6 bases, in that order; junction bases with no gene match: 17. Written as DNA, the CDR3 is TGCAGCGTTGAATTCCGACCCAGGACAGGGAGAGTGGATGGCTACACCTTC. It is translated as CSVEFRPRTGRVDGYTF.

Only one count was recorded for this clone. The CDR3 DNA is TGTGCCAGTAGTAAGTCGCTGGCGGGAGGTCAGCCCCAGCATTTT. Its translation: CASSKSLAGGQPQHF. The V and J genes are TRBV19 and TRBJ1-5; no definite D call. Germline CDR1 is LNHDA and CDR2 is SQIVND (reference sequence). Trimming took off 4 bases at V and 6 bases at J, with 16 bases between the two ends. This CDR3 has 15 residues.

The CDR3 loop reads CAGDRTRTMASSYTF. The DNA of the CDR3 is TGCGCGGGAGACAGGACCCGAACTATGGCGAGTAGCTACACCTTC. The rearrangement links TRBV4-3 to TRBJ1-2, with a tentative D call TRBD1 (6 bases). Germline CDR1 and CDR2: LGHNA and YSLEER. CDR3 size: 15 residues.